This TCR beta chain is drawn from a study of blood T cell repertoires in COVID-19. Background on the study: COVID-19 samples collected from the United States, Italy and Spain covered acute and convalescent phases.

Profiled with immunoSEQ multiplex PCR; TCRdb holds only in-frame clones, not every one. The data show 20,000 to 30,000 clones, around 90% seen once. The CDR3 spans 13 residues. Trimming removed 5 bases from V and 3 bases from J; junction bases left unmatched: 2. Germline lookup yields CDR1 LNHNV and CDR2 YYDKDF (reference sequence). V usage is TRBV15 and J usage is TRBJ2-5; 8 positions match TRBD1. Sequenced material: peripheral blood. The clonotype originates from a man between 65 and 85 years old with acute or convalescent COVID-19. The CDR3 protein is CATSLDREETQYF. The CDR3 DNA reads TGTGCCACCAGCCTGGACAGGGAAGAGACCCAGTACTTC.